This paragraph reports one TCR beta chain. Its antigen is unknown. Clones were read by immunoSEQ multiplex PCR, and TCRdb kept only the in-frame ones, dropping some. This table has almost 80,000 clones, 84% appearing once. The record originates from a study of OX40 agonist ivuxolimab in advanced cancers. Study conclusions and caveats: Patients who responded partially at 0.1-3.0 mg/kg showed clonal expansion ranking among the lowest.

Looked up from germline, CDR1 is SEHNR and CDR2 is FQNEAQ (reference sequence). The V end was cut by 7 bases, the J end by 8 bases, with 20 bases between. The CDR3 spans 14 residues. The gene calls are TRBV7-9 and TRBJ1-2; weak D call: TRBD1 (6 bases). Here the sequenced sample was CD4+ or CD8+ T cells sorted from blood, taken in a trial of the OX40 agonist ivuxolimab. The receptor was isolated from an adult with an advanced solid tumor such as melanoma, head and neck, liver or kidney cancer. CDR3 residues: CASTKGGALPGYTF. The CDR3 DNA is TGTGCCAGCACCAAAGGGGGGGCTCTGCCAGGCTACACCTTC.